The present TCR beta chain was sequenced within a study of response to subunit inactivated influenza vaccine. TCRdb re-analysed the RT-PCR reads in MiXCR, keeping a single row per CDR3 protein. In the table there are hundreds of thousands of distinct CDR3 sequences, around 14% of which are singletons. Study findings and constraints: The authors suggested that every seasonal influenza vaccination recruits few new T cells.

A remark on this clonotype: No antigen is known for it.

The V and J ends lost 3 bases and 6 bases, in that order; junction bases with no gene match: 8. Germline lookup yields CDR1 MGHDK and CDR2 SYGVNS. This CDR3 region has 17 residues. This material consisted of PBMCs from blood, taken less than 13 days after vaccination. The receptor was derived from a man in his fifties who received an inactivated influenza vaccine. The chain carries TRBV25-1 and TRBJ2-2, with 12 bases that match TRBD2. The CDR3 loop reads CASSDRLAGALPGELFF. The CDR3 DNA follows: TGTGCCAGCAGTGACCGACTAGCGGGAGCCCTCCCCGGGGAGCTGTTTTTT.